This TCR beta chain was sequenced for a study of blood T cells in healthy people across ages. About the research overall: Template switching captured about one barcoded beta molecule per two T cells. Study-level points and caveats: Diversity figures based on one million T cells were deemed too low.

Researchers report isolating at least 6.5 million PBMCs per sample. Extracted total RNA amounted to at least 5.5 micrograms for each sample. Then a second PCR, running roughly 7 to 12 cycles, was carried out with a sample-barcoded 5' primer and a J-beta primer mix. TCRdb redid the calling of the 5' RACE reads with MiXCR, one entry per CDR3 protein. The sample lists about 680,000 distinct CDR3 sequences, 45% to 50% occurring once. About this clonotype: As yet, its antigen is unknown.

Germline-derived CDR1 and CDR2 are SGHTA and FQGTGA. The V gene lost 3 bases and the J gene lost 4 bases, with 10 bases spanning the gap. CDR3 length: 13 residues. The receptor's source is a woman aged 55-69 years in good health. The sequenced material came from blood. The V gene is TRBV7-3, the J gene TRBJ2-7, with D perhaps TRBD2 (6 bases). The chain's CDR3 is CASSFQGGYEQYF. CDR3 nucleotide sequence: TGTGCCAGCAGCTTCCAAGGAGGGTACGAGCAGTACTTC.